This is a list of T cell receptor beta chains from one sample in a study of T cell repertoires in cytomegalovirus infection. TCRdb analysed the reads with MiXCR anew, one entry per CDR3 protein. The data show some 120,000 distinct CDR3 sequences, about 32% seen once. Antigens of these TCRs are unknown. Sequenced here: CD8+ T cells from cultured PBMCs, sampled from culture after CMV antigen stimulation. The source is a human donor in good health (CMV status not recorded). Some clones in this sample may be carry-over from other donors' samples. Both conserved end residues are part of each CDR3. Each record gives: clone size, D gene, V gene, J gene, CDR3 DNA, CDR3 protein. The D gene is left open where the match is weak. Clone size appears in some rows only: once, few, many, or a class for an expanded clone.

size: NA; D: NA; V: TRBV28; J: TRBJ2-5; DNA: TGTGCCTCAAAAAACCGTGACACCCAAGAGACCCAGTACTTC; CDR3: CASKNRDTQETQYF
size: NA; D: TRBD2; V: TRBV7-2; J: TRBJ2-1; DNA: TGTGCCAGCAGCTCCCCCGGGGGGAGCGTATACAATGAGCAGTTCTTC; CDR3: CASSSPGGSVYNEQFF
size: NA; D: NA; V: TRBV20-1; J: TRBJ1-1; DNA: TGCAGGGCCCTTCCCGGGGGAATCTCCATGAACACTGAAGCTTTCTTT; CDR3: CRALPGGISMNTEAFF
size: few; D: NA; V: TRBV6-1; J: TRBJ2-3; DNA: TGTGCCAGCAGTTCCTGGGGGGGCGTAGATACGCAGTATTTT; CDR3: CASSSWGGVDTQYF
size: many; D: NA; V: TRBV7-9; J: TRBJ1-3; DNA: TGTGCCAGCAACGGGATCGACTCTGGAAACACCATATATTTT; CDR3: CASNGIDSGNTIYF
size: NA; D: NA; V: TRBV20-1; J: TRBJ2-2; DNA: TGCAGTGCTAGAGATCGGACGGGCTTGGCCACCGGGGAGCTGTTTTTT; CDR3: CSARDRTGLATGELFF
size: NA; D: NA; V: TRBV10-3; J: TRBJ1-4; DNA: TGTGCCATCAGTGAGTCATATCCGGACCTTAATGAAAAACTGTTTTTT; CDR3: CAISESYPDLNEKLFF
size: NA; D: NA; V: TRBV5-8; J: TRBJ2-2; DNA: TGTGCCAGCAGCTCATCTAGGGGGGCCCTCACCGGGGAGCTGTTTTTT; CDR3: CASSSSRGALTGELFF
size: NA; D: NA; V: TRBV7-6; J: TRBJ1-1; DNA: TGTGCCAGCAGCGCCCCCCGGACTGAAGCTTTCTTT; CDR3: CASSAPRTEAFF
size: NA; D: NA; V: TRBV29-1; J: TRBJ2-1; DNA: TGCAGCGTTGAACAGGGGAATGAGCAGTTCTTC; CDR3: CSVEQGNEQFF
size: few; D: TRBD2; V: TRBV6-5; J: TRBJ2-1; DNA: TGTGCCAGCAGTTACCAGACTAGCCCGCTGAATGAGCAGTTCTTC; CDR3: CASSYQTSPLNEQFF
size: NA; D: NA; V: TRBV2; J: TRBJ1-1; DNA: TGTGCCTCAAGGACGGCGAACACTGAAGCTTTCTTT; CDR3: CASRTANTEAFF
size: NA; D: TRBD1; V: TRBV5-5; J: TRBJ2-7; DNA: TGTGCCAGCAGCTTAGAGGGGACAGGAAGAGGTGAGCAGTACTTC; CDR3: CASSLEGTGRGEQYF
size: few; D: TRBD1; V: TRBV12-3/TRBV12-4; J: TRBJ1-1; DNA: TGTGCCAGCAGTAGCTCAGGGGGGGTCACTGAAGCTTTCTTT; CDR3: CASSSSGGVTEAFF
size: once; D: NA; V: TRBV2; J: TRBJ2-7; DNA: TGTGCCAGCAGTGACAGGGGGGCCTACGAGCAGTACTTC; CDR3: CASSDRGAYEQYF
size: few; D: TRBD1; V: TRBV7-2; J: TRBJ1-1; DNA: TGTGCCAGCAACCTCGGGACGTACAGGGGTTTGAACACTGAAGCTTTCTTT; CDR3: CASNLGTYRGLNTEAFF
size: NA; D: NA; V: TRBV4-2; J: TRBJ1-3; DNA: TGTGCCAGCAGCCAAACCGGGACTCCTGGAAACACCATATATTTT; CDR3: CASSQTGTPGNTIYF
size: NA; D: NA; V: TRBV6-5; J: TRBJ1-6; DNA: TGTGCCAGCACCCAAACTAGCTCCTATAATTCACCCCTCCACTTT; CDR3: CASTQTSSYNSPLHF
size: few; D: NA; V: TRBV10-3; J: TRBJ2-2; DNA: TGTGCCGCCTCGGAGGGGCGGTACACCGGGGAGCTGTTTTTT; CDR3: CAASEGRYTGELFF
size: NA; D: TRBD2; V: TRBV9; J: TRBJ2-7; DNA: TGTGCCAGCAGCGGAGGCGCGGTAGCGGGGTCCTACGAGCAGTACTTC; CDR3: CASSGGAVAGSYEQYF
size: many; D: NA; V: TRBV7-8; J: TRBJ1-5; DNA: TGTGCCAGCAGCTTAGAGGGCACCCTTAGCAATCAGCCCCAGCATTTT; CDR3: CASSLEGTLSNQPQHF
size: NA; D: TRBD1; V: TRBV6-2/TRBV6-3; J: TRBJ2-7; DNA: TGTGCCAGCAGTAACAACCGACAGGGGCACTACGAGCAGTACTTC; CDR3: CASSNNRQGHYEQYF
size: NA; D: NA; V: TRBV7-6; J: TRBJ2-6; DNA: TGTGCCAGCAGCTTAGCGGGGGGCCCTGGGGCCAACGTCCTGACTTTC; CDR3: CASSLAGGPGANVLTF
size: few; D: NA; V: TRBV7-2; J: TRBJ1-1; DNA: TGTGCCAGCAGCTACATTCCCGGGGTTGGTTCTGAAGCTTTCTTT; CDR3: CASSYIPGVGSEAFF
size: NA; D: NA; V: TRBV5-4; J: TRBJ1-1; DNA: TGTGCCAGCAGCTCCCCCGGGGGCACTGAAGCTTTCTTT; CDR3: CASSSPGGTEAFF
size: few; D: TRBD2; V: TRBV7-3; J: TRBJ2-1; DNA: TGTGCCAGCAGCTCCATGGCGGGGGTCGATGAGCAGTTCTTC; CDR3: CASSSMAGVDEQFF
size: NA; D: NA; V: TRBV20-1; J: TRBJ2-1; DNA: TGCAGTGCGGGGGGGGCAGGCAGCTGGGGACAATACAATGAGCAGTTCTTC; CDR3: CSAGGAGSWGQYNEQFF
size: NA; D: NA; V: TRBV27; J: TRBJ2-1; DNA: TGTGCCAGCAGTTTAGCGTCTGCCCCCAATGAGCAGTTCTTC; CDR3: CASSLASAPNEQFF
size: many; D: TRBD1; V: TRBV27; J: TRBJ2-7; DNA: TGTGCCAGCCGGTATACAGGGGCCGAGATTTACGAGCAGTACTTC; CDR3: CASRYTGAEIYEQYF
size: NA; D: NA; V: TRBV6-2/TRBV6-3; J: TRBJ1-4; DNA: TGTGCCAGCAGTTACTCCGGGGCAGCAACTAATGAAAAACTGTTTTTT; CDR3: CASSYSGAATNEKLFF
size: few; D: NA; V: TRBV20-1; J: TRBJ2-3; DNA: TGCAGTGCTAGAGACTGGCGGGGCCGCACAGATACGCAGTATTTT; CDR3: CSARDWRGRTDTQYF
size: few; D: NA; V: TRBV6-1; J: TRBJ1-2; DNA: TGTGCCAGCAGCGTACGGAGTCTTGGGACTGCCTATGGCTACACCTTC; CDR3: CASSVRSLGTAYGYTF
size: NA; D: NA; V: TRBV10-3; J: TRBJ2-5; DNA: TGTGCCATCAGTGAGGGGGGAATCCAAGAGACCCAGTACTTC; CDR3: CAISEGGIQETQYF
size: NA; D: NA; V: TRBV7-6; J: TRBJ1-1; DNA: TGTGCCAGCAGTTTTTCCTCTCTAACTGCTGAAGCTTTCTTT; CDR3: CASSFSSLTAEAFF
size: NA; D: TRBD1; V: TRBV2; J: TRBJ1-1; DNA: TGTGCCAGCAGGGAAACAGGGGGCGATCTGTTCGCTGAAGCTTTCTTT; CDR3: CASRETGGDLFAEAFF
size: many; D: NA; V: TRBV7-6; J: TRBJ2-5; DNA: TGTGCCAGCAGCCGGACGGACTTTCGGGAGACCCAGTACTTC; CDR3: CASSRTDFRETQYF
size: few; D: NA; V: TRBV7-6; J: TRBJ2-7; DNA: TGTGCCAGCAGCAGCCTCCGGGGGCAGGGGTCAGGGGAGCAGTACTTC; CDR3: CASSSLRGQGSGEQYF
size: few; D: TRBD1; V: TRBV7-6; J: TRBJ1-1; DNA: TGTGCCAGCAGCTTAGTGCAGGGGGCCATCACTGAAGCTTTCTTT; CDR3: CASSLVQGAITEAFF
size: NA; D: NA; V: TRBV6-6; J: TRBJ2-3; DNA: TGTGCCAGCAGTTACCCCCGGTCTAGCAATGAGGATACGCAGTATTTT; CDR3: CASSYPRSSNEDTQYF
size: NA; D: TRBD2; V: TRBV6-1; J: TRBJ2-1; DNA: TGTGCCAGCACAGTAGCGGGGGACTACAATGAGCAGTTCTTC; CDR3: CASTVAGDYNEQFF
size: few; D: NA; V: TRBV7-9; J: TRBJ2-5; DNA: TGTGCCAGCAGCTTCGCCGGGACGAAGCCCCAAGAGACCCAGTACTTC; CDR3: CASSFAGTKPQETQYF
size: NA; D: NA; V: TRBV7-9; J: TRBJ1-4; DNA: TGTGCCAGCAGCTTAGTCCGGGGGCGTCCTGAAAAACTGTTTTTT; CDR3: CASSLVRGRPEKLFF
size: many; D: NA; V: TRBV4-3; J: TRBJ2-3; DNA: TGCGCCAGCAGCCAAGAATTGGGAAGGGGGGGAGCAACGGCAGATACGCAGTATTTT; CDR3: CASSQELGRGGATADTQYF
size: NA; D: TRBD1; V: TRBV6-1; J: TRBJ2-2; DNA: TGTGCCAGCAGTTTCCGGACAGGGGGGGTTCGGGACACCGGGGAGCTGTTTTTT; CDR3: CASSFRTGGVRDTGELFF
size: few; D: TRBD2; V: TRBV6-2/TRBV6-3; J: TRBJ2-1; DNA: TGTGCCAGCAGGGGGGTAGCGGGGGTGTCCTACAATGAGCAGTTCTTC; CDR3: CASRGVAGVSYNEQFF
size: NA; D: TRBD1; V: TRBV6-5; J: TRBJ2-7; DNA: TGTGCCAGCGCCCTCGGCGGGACAGGTCACTACGAGCAGTACTTC; CDR3: CASALGGTGHYEQYF
size: NA; D: NA; V: TRBV6-2/TRBV6-3; J: TRBJ1-1; DNA: TGTGCCACTCTCCAGTGGGGGGAAATGAACACTGAAGCTTTCTTT; CDR3: CATLQWGEMNTEAFF
size: once; D: TRBD1; V: TRBV11-2; J: TRBJ2-2; DNA: TGTGCCAGCAGCTTAGATCAGACAGGGTCGCGTACCGGGGAGCTGTTTTTT; CDR3: CASSLDQTGSRTGELFF
size: NA; D: NA; V: TRBV9; J: TRBJ1-6; DNA: TGTGCCAGCAGCGTAGACCACAGAACCTTTCACGGAGATTCACCCCTCCACTTT; CDR3: CASSVDHRTFHGDSPLHF
size: once; D: NA; V: TRBV28; J: TRBJ1-6; DNA: TGTGCCAGCAGCCAACCGACAGGTCCAAAGTCACCCCTCCACTTT; CDR3: CASSQPTGPKSPLHF
size: NA; D: TRBD1; V: TRBV27; J: TRBJ2-7; DNA: TGTGCCAGCAGTGCATCCGGGACAGGGGGCAGCGAGCAGTACTTC; CDR3: CASSASGTGGSEQYF
size: NA; D: NA; V: TRBV27; J: TRBJ1-6; DNA: TGTGCCAGCAGTTTCCCCGGGAACAATTCACCCCTCCACTTT; CDR3: CASSFPGNNSPLHF
size: many; D: TRBD1; V: TRBV7-2; J: TRBJ1-1; DNA: TGTGCCAGCAGCTCTCCGGGACAGTTGAACACTGAAGCTTTCTTT; CDR3: CASSSPGQLNTEAFF